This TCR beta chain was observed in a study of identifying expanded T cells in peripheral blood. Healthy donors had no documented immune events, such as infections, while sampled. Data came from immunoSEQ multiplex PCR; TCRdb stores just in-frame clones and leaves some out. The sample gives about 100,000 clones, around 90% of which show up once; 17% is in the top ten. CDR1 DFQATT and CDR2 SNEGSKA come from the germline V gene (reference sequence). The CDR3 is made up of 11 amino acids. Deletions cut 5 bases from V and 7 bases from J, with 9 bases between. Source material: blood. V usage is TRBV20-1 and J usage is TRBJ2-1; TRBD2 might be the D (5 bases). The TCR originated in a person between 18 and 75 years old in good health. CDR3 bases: TGCAGTGCTCCCTGGAGGAATGAGCAGTTCTTC. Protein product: CSAPWRNEQFF.